These 10 T cell receptor beta chains were sequenced from one sample in a study of OX40 agonist ivuxolimab in advanced cancers. Assay used: immunoSEQ multiplex PCR; TCRdb lists only in-frame clones, some missing. The table includes around 56,000 clones, around 88% detected once. Source: CD4+ or CD8+ T cells sorted from blood, taken in a trial of the OX40 agonist ivuxolimab. The receptor set was obtained from an adult with an advanced solid tumor such as melanoma, head and neck, liver or kidney cancer.

This clone was counted once. The gene calls are TRBV10-3 and TRBJ1-2; 11 bases fit TRBD1. Germline-derived CDR1 and CDR2 are ENHRY and SYGVKD. This CDR3 has 13 residues. With V trimmed by 10 bases and J by 6 bases, 7 bases remained unmatched. Written as DNA, the CDR3 is TGTGCCAGCAGGGGGGACAGGGGGGATGGCTACACCTTC. This translates into CASRGDRGDGYTF.

J is TRBJ2-2 and V is TRBV11-2; possibly TRBD2 for D (5 bases). Germline loops: CDR1 SGHAT, CDR2 FQNNGV. The CDR3 extends over 13 amino acids. Between the trimmed V and J ends, which lost 2 bases and 5 bases, there was a span of 6 bases. The CDR3 region is CASSLRRTGELFF. CDR3 DNA sequence: TGTGCCAGCAGCTTAAGGAGGACCGGGGAGCTGTTTTTT.

The chain has TRBV5-1 and TRBJ1-2, with 7 bases lining up with TRBD1. V dropped 0 bases and J dropped 4; count of bases not matched to a gene: 3. This CDR3 comprises 14 residues. Germline assignment: CDR1 SGHRS and CDR2 YFSETQ. The CDR3 is CASSLAEGAYGYTF. The CDR3 nucleotides are TGCGCCAGCAGCTTGGCCGAGGGGGCCTATGGCTACACCTTC.

This clone appeared a single time. The chain couples TRBV18 to TRBJ2-7, with a weak D call TRBD1 (6 bases). CDR1 KGHSH and CDR2 LQKENI come from the germline V gene. V gave up 5 bases and J gave up 4 bases, with 15 bases separating them. The length of the CDR3 is 14 residues. In DNA, the CDR3 is TGTGCCAGCTCAACCGACTCGGGACATTACGAGCAGTACTTC. Protein product: CASSTDSGHYEQYF.

The V and J genes are TRBV5-6 and TRBJ1-3, with TRBD1 matching 9 bases. Looked up from germline, CDR1 is SGHDT and CDR2 is YYEEEE. V trimming: 4 bases; J trimming: 3 bases; junction bases outside the gene matches: 5. This CDR3 is 15 amino acids long. The CDR3 is CASSKGQGFGNTIYF. The CDR3 DNA reads as TGTGCCAGCAGCAAGGGACAGGGTTTTGGAAACACCATATATTTT.

This clone was observed a single time. This chain joins TRBV7-3 and TRBJ2-3; 12 bases are shared with TRBD2. The J segment lost 5 bases and the V segment lost 5 bases, leaving 5 bases of the junction unmatched. Looked up from germline, CDR1 is SGHTA and CDR2 is FQGTGA. The CDR3 spans 15 residues. CDR3 loop: CASSPRLAGVDTQYF. DNA of the CDR3: TGTGCCAGCAGCCCCCGACTAGCGGGAGTAGATACGCAGTATTTT.

A few counts support this clone. CDR3 nucleotide sequence: TGTGCCAGTACCGTCCGTGGGGTCAACACTGAAGCTTTCTTT. Translation gives CASTVRGVNTEAFF. The V gene is TRBV19, the J gene TRBJ1-1, with D unclear. Trimming pared 7 bases from V and 2 bases from J, leaving 14 bases between. The germline V gene has CDR1 LNHDA and CDR2 SQIVND (reference sequence). The CDR3 has 14 amino acids.

This chain uses TRBV27 with TRBJ2-3; 8 positions match TRBD2. After removal of 1 base from V and 5 bases from J, the junction contained 5 bases not matched to a gene. Germline values: CDR1 MNHEY, CDR2 SMNVEV (reference sequence). CDR3 length: 15 residues. The CDR3 nucleotides are TGTGCCAGCAGTTTATGGAGCGGGGGAAAAGATACGCAGTATTTT. Protein product: CASSLWSGGKDTQYF.

This rearrangement joins TRBV28 to TRBJ2-6; maybe TRBD2 (5 bases). Germline V CDR1 and CDR2: MDHEN, SYDVKM. The V gene lost 8 bases and the J gene lost 4 bases, with 15 bases spanning the gap. The CDR3 runs 15 residues. CDR3 in DNA: TGTGCCAGCTATAAAGGAGGTTCAGGGGCCAACGTCCTGACTTTC. It encodes CASYKGGSGANVLTF.

The chain is built from TRBV7-8 and TRBJ1-3; 8 bases fit TRBD1. There are 20 residues in the CDR3. J lost 2 bases, V lost 5 bases, and 20 bases had no gene match. CDR1 and CDR2 (germline): SGHVS, FQNEAQ. In nucleotides, the CDR3 is TGTGCCAGCAGCAGACACTGGGACAGGACCTCTACGAGAGCTGGAAACACCATATATTTT. Its translation is CASSRHWDRTSTRAGNTIYF.